What follows is one T cell receptor (beta chain) and its context. The sample originates from a study of blood T cell repertoires in COVID-19. Across the whole study: Whether acute or convalescent, the COVID-19 samples came from the United States, Italy and Spain. Nucleic acid was either cDNA or gDNA, and it came from T cells, B-cell-depleted T cells, or PBMCs.

As processed by the authors: By means of reference gene primer amplification, nucleated cell counts were estimated. TCRdb's copy holds only in-frame clones and misses some; the assay was immunoSEQ multiplex PCR. V, J and clone size are taken as reported in that table, and D and trimming were inferred from the DNA itself. This table has approximately 170,000 clones, about 88% appearing once. The sample was peripheral blood. This receptor was taken from a man aged 18 to 35 who had recovered from COVID-19.

The CDR3 loop reads CASSSGTGRSTIGYTF. The CDR3 DNA reads as TGTGCCAGCAGTTCCGGGACAGGGCGGTCGACAATTGGCTACACCTTC. The V and J genes are TRBV6-5 and TRBJ1-2; 9 bases are shared with TRBD1. The germline V gene has CDR1 MNHEY and CDR2 SVGAGI. After removal of 4 bases from V and 7 bases from J, the junction contained 13 bases not matched to a gene. The CDR3 runs to 16 residues.